A single sample gave rise to the 17 T cell receptor beta chains below, sequenced in a study of T cells after yellow fever vaccination. TCRdb reprocessed the 5' RACE reads with MiXCR, giving one entry per CDR3 protein. Of a few hundred thousand distinct CDR3 sequences listed, roughly a sixth are singletons. The sample was PBMCs, taken about 5 days after the first yellow fever vaccination. These receptor sequences come from a man younger than 35 who received the YFV17D yellow fever vaccine.

This chain connects TRBV4-1 to TRBJ1-6; 7 bases are shared with TRBD1. V dropped 6 bases and J dropped 3; count of bases not matched to a gene: 8. The CDR3 extends over 16 amino acids. Germline CDR1 reads MGHRA; CDR2 reads YSYEKL. This CDR3 reads CASRRQGGSYNSPLHF. CDR3 DNA: TGCGCCAGCAGAAGGCAGGGGGGAAGCTATAATTCACCCCTCCACTTT.

The CDR3 DNA sequence: TGTGCCAGCAGCTTAGATGGCGGGCCTGGGGGGGAGCAGTTCTTC. Residues: CASSLDGGPGGEQFF. The rearrangement links TRBV11-3 to TRBJ2-1; possibly TRBD2 for D (6 bases). Germline loops: CDR1 SGHNT, CDR2 YENEEA. This CDR3 is built from 15 residues. Trimming cost V 0 bases and J 10 bases, with 16 bases left between them.

V is TRBV6-2 or TRBV6-3 and J is TRBJ1-5; the D is unclear. V shed 2 bases and J shed 3 bases, with 5 bases lying between them. The CDR3 sequence is 13 residues long. Germline V gives CDR1 MNHEY, CDR2 SVGEGT. Here the CDR3 reads CASSYGTNQPQHF. In nucleotides, the CDR3 is TGTGCCAGCAGTTACGGCACCAATCAGCCCCAGCATTTT.

CDR3 nucleotide sequence: TGTGCCACCAGGTGGCGACTAGCGGGGGACCGCACAGATACGCAGTATTTT. Its translation: CATRWRLAGDRTDTQYF. The chain has TRBV11-2 and TRBJ2-3; 12 bases line up with TRBD2. Trimming cost V 10 bases and J 1 base; bases outside gene matches: 12. The CDR3 runs 17 residues. Germline V CDR1 and CDR2: SGHAT, FQNNGV.

The table lists this clonotype with a few counts. The chain has TRBV5-4 and TRBJ1-2; no definite D call. CDR3 length equals 14 residues. Germline values: CDR1 SGHNT, CDR2 YYREEE (reference sequence). Trimming removed 0 bases at V and 2 bases at J, with 8 bases between. The CDR3 protein is CASSLDLGNYGYTF. DNA of the CDR3: TGTGCCAGCAGCTTGGACTTGGGAAACTATGGCTACACCTTC. The complete variable domain, with remaining parts taken from reference TRBV5-4 and TRBJ1-2, reads ETGVTQSPTHLIKTRGQQVTLRCSSQSGHNTVSWYQQALGQGPQFIFQYYREEENGRGNFPPRFSGLQFPNYSSELNVNALELDDSALYLCASSLDLGNYGYTFGSGTRLTVV.

There are a few counts of this clonotype. The chain has TRBV27 and TRBJ2-1; D unclear. The CDR3 runs to 16 residues. Germline V gene sequence: CDR1 MNHEY, CDR2 SMNVEV (reference sequence). V was cut by 2 bases and J by 2 bases, with 13 bases left in between. This CDR3 reads CASSLVTDGAYNEQFF. CDR3 coding DNA: TGTGCCAGCAGTTTAGTGACGGACGGTGCCTACAATGAGCAGTTCTTC.

The chain recombines TRBV7-2 with TRBJ2-7; 9 positions agree with TRBD1. Trimming at V came to 5 bases and at J to 3 bases, leaving 8 bases not matched to a gene. Germline assignment: CDR1 SGHTA and CDR2 FQGNSA. This CDR3 is built from 15 residues. CDR3 in amino acids: CASSPSTGGFYEQYF. As DNA, the CDR3 is TGTGCCAGCAGCCCGTCGACAGGGGGGTTCTACGAGCAGTACTTC. Based on the CDR3 plus reference TRBV7-2 and TRBJ2-7, the full variable domain is GAGVSQSPSNKVTEKGKDVELRCDPISGHTALYWYRQSLGQGLEFLIYFQGNSAPDKSGLPSDRFSAERTGGSVSTLTIQRTQQEDSAVYLCASSPSTGGFYEQYFGPGTRLTVT.

The chain is built from TRBV7-9 and TRBJ1-1; D is unresolved. The CDR3 has 11 residues. V lost 5 bases to trimming and J lost 6 bases, with 7 bases between them. Per the germline V gene, CDR1 is SEHNR and CDR2 is FQNEAQ (reference sequence). The CDR3 bases are TGTGCCAGCAGCCCGGGGTCTGAAGCTTTCTTT. Amino acids: CASSPGSEAFF.

The rearrangement joins TRBV12-5 to TRBJ1-5, with 7 bases matching TRBD1. Looked up from germline, CDR1 is LGHNT and CDR2 is FRNRAP. The CDR3 totals 16 residues. The J segment lost 1 base and the V segment lost 0 bases, leaving 3 bases of the junction unmatched. The CDR3: CASGLVIGGSNQPQHF. CDR3 DNA: TGTGCTAGTGGTTTGGTAATAGGGGGCAGCAATCAGCCCCAGCATTTT.

The chain links TRBV20-1 to TRBJ1-5; D remains unclear. Trimming stripped 2 bases from V and 5 bases from J, with 7 bases between. CDR3 length: 12 amino acids. The germline CDR1 and CDR2 sequences are DFQATT and SNEGSKA (reference sequence). The chain's CDR3 is CSARKEDQPQHF. The CDR3 DNA is TGCAGTGCTAGAAAGGAAGATCAGCCCCAGCATTTT.

This clonotype has more than one count but fewer than ten. The V and J genes are TRBV6-5 and TRBJ2-3; D not certain. V was clipped by 4 bases and J by 5 bases, with 13 bases between them. Germline V CDR1 and CDR2: MNHEY, SVGAGI. The CDR3 is 14 residues long. CDR3 residues: CASSLTRYQDTQYF. CDR3 bases: TGTGCCAGCAGTTTAACCCGCTACCAAGATACGCAGTATTTT.

This clonotype occurred a few times. The chain is built from TRBV9 and TRBJ1-1; D might be TRBD1 (6 bases). The V and J ends lost 0 bases and 6 bases respectively, with 15 bases between them. Germline values: CDR1 SGDLS, CDR2 YYNGEE. The CDR3 runs 15 residues. As DNA, the CDR3 is TGTGCCAGCAGCGTAGTGCTCCTAAGGGGGTCTGAAGCTTTCTTT. Its translation: CASSVVLLRGSEAFF.

The V and J genes are TRBV6-5 and TRBJ2-2, with no clear D. With 3 bases removed from V and 6 bases from J, the gap between germline ends came to 8 bases. Germline values: CDR1 MNHEY, CDR2 SVGAGI. The CDR3 consists of 13 residues. The CDR3 DNA is TGTGCCAGCAGTTATGGGCTTCCCGGGGAGCTGTTTTTT. Its protein product is CASSYGLPGELFF.

This clonotype was observed a handful of times. This chain uses TRBV28 with TRBJ2-7; D uncertain. The V gene's germline CDR1 is MDHEN and CDR2 SYDVKM. This CDR3 spans 14 amino acids. The ends were cut back, 3 bases at V and 0 bases at J, with 9 bases in the middle. CDR3 sequence reads: CASSLPSLSYEQYF. The CDR3 DNA is TGTGCCAGCAGTTTGCCCAGCCTCTCCTACGAGCAGTACTTC. The whole variable domain, remainder taken from reference TRBV28 and TRBJ2-7, is DVKVTQSSRYLVKRTGEKVFLECVQDMDHENMFWYRQDPGLGLRLIYFSYDVKMKEKGDIPEGYSVSREKKERFSLILESASTNQTSMYLCASSLPSLSYEQYFGPGTRLTVT.

This clonotype was observed a few times. The rearrangement links TRBV7-2 to TRBJ1-2; no firm D call. The CDR3 contains 13 residues. CDR1 is SGHTA and CDR2 is FQGNSA in the germline V gene. V lost 5 bases and J 0 bases, leaving 7 bases between the germline ends. The CDR3, as DNA: TGTGCCAGCAGCACCGGACCTAACTATGGCTACACCTTC. The encoded protein is CASSTGPNYGYTF.

The rearrangement links TRBV9 to TRBJ1-6; D is uncertain. Germline CDR1 and CDR2: SGDLS and YYNGEE. Trimming removed 0 bases from V and 11 bases from J, with 12 bases in between. CDR3 size: 14 residues. CDR3 amino acids: CASSVADYPAPLHF. Written as DNA, the CDR3 is TGTGCCAGCAGCGTAGCGGACTACCCGGCACCCCTCCACTTT.

The chain joins TRBV19 to TRBJ2-1; D ambiguous. CDR1 is LNHDA and CDR2 is SQIVND in the germline V gene (reference sequence). The length of the CDR3 is 15 residues. The ends were cut back, 5 bases at V and 6 bases at J, with 17 bases in the middle. The CDR3 reads CASSHPTAPSNEQFF. CDR3 nucleotide sequence: TGTGCCAGTAGTCACCCCACCGCCCCTTCCAATGAGCAGTTCTTC.